This TCR beta chain stems from a study of response to subunit inactivated influenza vaccine. TCRdb re-analysed the RT-PCR reads in MiXCR, keeping a single row per CDR3 protein. The sample has some 550,000 distinct CDR3 sequences; roughly 25% are singletons. There are 13 residues in the CDR3. Germline V gene data show CDR1 as KGHSH and CDR2 as LQKENI. V was trimmed by 6 bases and J by 10 bases, leaving 17 bases between them. These data also featured in a second study, about T cells expressing NK-cell markers. From that study: Libraries used 5'RACE template switching adding universal primer site and UMIs.

The specimen comprised CD4+ T cells sorted from PBMCs, sampled roughly 12 days after vaccination. This rearrangement joins TRBV18 to TRBJ2-3, with D perhaps assigned TRBD1 or TRBD2 (5 bases each). The source is a man aged 45-65 years who received an inactivated influenza vaccine. The CDR3: CASSQAVRDPQYF. The CDR3 coding sequence is TGTGCCAGCTCCCAAGCGGTACGGGACCCGCAGTATTTT.